Sequencing of this T cell receptor beta chain was carried out in a study of blood T cell repertoires in COVID-19. In the study overall: Collection of acute and convalescent COVID-19 samples took place in the United States, Italy and Spain.

Two negative PCRs, clearance, or symptom resolution characterized the recovered Cohort 3 donors. Sequencing was performed with immunoSEQ multiplex PCR; in TCRdb, only in-frame clones are kept and a portion is missing. The table lists about 210,000 clones, 85% of them singletons. This CDR3 is built from 16 residues. Trimming took 4 bases from V and 3 from J, leaving 18 bases between them. Per the germline V gene, CDR1 is SGHAT and CDR2 is FQNNGV. The TCR sequence derives from a man aged 35-49 years who had recovered from COVID-19. The sample was PBMCs or T cells enriched from blood (not recorded which). The V gene is TRBV11-2, the J gene TRBJ1-1; no definite D call. CDR3 DNA: TGTGCCAGCAGCTCAGAGCTCGACACTGGGCACACTGAAGCTTTCTTT. The encoded protein is CASSSELDTGHTEAFF. The whole variable domain, remainder taken from reference TRBV11-2 and TRBJ1-1, is EAGVAQSPRYKIIEKRQSVAFWCNPISGHATLYWYQQILGQGPKLLIQFQNNGVVDDSQLPKDRFSAERLKGVDSTLKIQPAKLEDSAVYLCASSSELDTGHTEAFFGQGTRLTVV.